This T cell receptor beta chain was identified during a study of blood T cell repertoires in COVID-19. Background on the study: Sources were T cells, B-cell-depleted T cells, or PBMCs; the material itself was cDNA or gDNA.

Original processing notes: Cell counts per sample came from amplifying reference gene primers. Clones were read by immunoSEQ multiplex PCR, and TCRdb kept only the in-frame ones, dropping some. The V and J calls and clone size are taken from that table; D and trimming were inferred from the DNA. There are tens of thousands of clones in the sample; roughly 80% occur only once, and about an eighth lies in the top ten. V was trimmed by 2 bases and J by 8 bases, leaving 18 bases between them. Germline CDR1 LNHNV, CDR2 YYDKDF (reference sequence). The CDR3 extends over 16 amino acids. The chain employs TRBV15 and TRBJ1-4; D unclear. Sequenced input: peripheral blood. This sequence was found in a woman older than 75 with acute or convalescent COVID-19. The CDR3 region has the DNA TGTGCCACCAGCAGACTTCCAGGCTATGGGCCGGAAAAACTGTTTTTT. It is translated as CATSRLPGYGPEKLFF.